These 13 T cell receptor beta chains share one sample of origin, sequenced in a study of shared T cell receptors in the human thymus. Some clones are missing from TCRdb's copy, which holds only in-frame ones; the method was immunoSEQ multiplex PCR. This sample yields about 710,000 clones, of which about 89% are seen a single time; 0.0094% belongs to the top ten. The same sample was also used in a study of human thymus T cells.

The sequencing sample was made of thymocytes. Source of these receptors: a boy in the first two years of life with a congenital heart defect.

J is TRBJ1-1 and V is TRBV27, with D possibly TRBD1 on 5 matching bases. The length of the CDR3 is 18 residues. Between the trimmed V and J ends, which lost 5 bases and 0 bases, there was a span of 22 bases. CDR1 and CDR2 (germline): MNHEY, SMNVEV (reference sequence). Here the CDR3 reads CASSPGRGVDCMNTEAFF. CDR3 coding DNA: TGTGCCAGCAGTCCCGGGAGGGGCGTAGATTGCATGAACACTGAAGCTTTCTTT.

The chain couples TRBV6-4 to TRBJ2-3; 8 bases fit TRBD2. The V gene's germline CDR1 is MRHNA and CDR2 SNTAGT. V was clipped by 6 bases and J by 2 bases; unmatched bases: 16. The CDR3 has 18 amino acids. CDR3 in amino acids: CASSLTDSSGRPTDTQYF. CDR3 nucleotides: TGTGCCAGCAGCCTTACCGACTCTAGCGGGCGACCCACAGATACGCAGTATTTT.

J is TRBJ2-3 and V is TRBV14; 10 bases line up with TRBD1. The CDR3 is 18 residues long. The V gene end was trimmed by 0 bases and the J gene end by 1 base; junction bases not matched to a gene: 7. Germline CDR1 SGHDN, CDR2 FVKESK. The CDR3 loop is CASSQDWDRGGGTDTQYF. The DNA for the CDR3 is TGTGCCAGCAGCCAAGATTGGGACAGGGGAGGTGGCACAGATACGCAGTATTTT.

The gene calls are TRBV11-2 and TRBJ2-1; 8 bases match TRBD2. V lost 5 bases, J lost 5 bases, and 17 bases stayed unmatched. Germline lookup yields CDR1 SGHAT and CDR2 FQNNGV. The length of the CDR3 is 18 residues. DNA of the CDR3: TGTGCCAGCAGCCTGACGCCTCCGGGACTAGTTTTTGACAATGAGCAGTTCTTC. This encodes CASSLTPPGLVFDNEQFF.

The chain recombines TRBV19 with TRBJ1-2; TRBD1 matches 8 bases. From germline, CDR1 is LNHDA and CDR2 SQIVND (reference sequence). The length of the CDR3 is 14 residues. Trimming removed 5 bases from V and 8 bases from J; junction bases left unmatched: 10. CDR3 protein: CASSPRQGYDGYTF. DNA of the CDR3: TGTGCCAGTAGTCCCCGACAGGGGTATGACGGCTACACCTTC.

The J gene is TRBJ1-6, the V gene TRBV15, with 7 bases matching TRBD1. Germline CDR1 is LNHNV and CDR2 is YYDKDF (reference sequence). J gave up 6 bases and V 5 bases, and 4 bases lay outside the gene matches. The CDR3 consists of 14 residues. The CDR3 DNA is TGTGCCACCAGCCTGGACAGGCCTAATTCACCCCTCCACTTT. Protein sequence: CATSLDRPNSPLHF.

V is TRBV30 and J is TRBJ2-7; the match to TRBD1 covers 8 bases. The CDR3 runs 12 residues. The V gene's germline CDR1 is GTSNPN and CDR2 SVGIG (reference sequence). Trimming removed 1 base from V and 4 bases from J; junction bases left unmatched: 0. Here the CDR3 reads CAWSGDRYEQYF. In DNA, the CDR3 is TGTGCCTGGAGTGGGGACAGGTACGAGCAGTACTTC.

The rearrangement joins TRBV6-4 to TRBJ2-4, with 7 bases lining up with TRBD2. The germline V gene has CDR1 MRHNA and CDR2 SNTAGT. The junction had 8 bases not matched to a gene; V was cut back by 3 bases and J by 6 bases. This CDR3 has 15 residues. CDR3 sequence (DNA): TGTGCCAGCAGTGAGGAGGCGGGAGCTGCAAACATTCAGTACTTC. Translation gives CASSEEAGAANIQYF.

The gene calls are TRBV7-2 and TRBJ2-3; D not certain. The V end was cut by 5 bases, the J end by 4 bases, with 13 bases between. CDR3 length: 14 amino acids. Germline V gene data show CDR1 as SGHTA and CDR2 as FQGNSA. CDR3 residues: CASSPRLNSDTQYF. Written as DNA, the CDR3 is TGTGCCAGCAGCCCCCGACTCAACTCAGATACGCAGTATTTT.

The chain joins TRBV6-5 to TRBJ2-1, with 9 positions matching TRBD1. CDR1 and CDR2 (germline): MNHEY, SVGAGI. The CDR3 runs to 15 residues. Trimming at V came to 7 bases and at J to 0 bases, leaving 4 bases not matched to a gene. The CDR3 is CASILTGGSYNEQFF. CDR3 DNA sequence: TGTGCCAGCATCTTGACAGGGGGCTCCTACAATGAGCAGTTCTTC.

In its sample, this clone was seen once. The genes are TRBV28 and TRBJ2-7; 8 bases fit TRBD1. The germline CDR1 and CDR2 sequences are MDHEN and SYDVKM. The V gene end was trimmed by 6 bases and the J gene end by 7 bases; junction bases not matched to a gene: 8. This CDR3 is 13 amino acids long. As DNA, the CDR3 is TGTGCCAGCAGATCTGGACAGGGAGGTGAGCAGTACTTC. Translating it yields CASRSGQGGEQYF.

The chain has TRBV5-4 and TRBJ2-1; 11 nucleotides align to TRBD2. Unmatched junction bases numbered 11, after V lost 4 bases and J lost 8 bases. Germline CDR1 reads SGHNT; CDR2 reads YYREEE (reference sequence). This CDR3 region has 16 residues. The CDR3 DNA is TGTGCCAGCAGCCTTAGTACTAGCGGGAGAATGGATGAGCAGTTCTTC. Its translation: CASSLSTSGRMDEQFF.

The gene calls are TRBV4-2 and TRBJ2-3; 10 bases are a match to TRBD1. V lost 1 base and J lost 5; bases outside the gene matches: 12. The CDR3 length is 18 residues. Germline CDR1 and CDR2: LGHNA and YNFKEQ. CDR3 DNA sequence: TGTGCCAGCAGCCAAGTTGGGGGCGACAGGGGGCGAGGAGATACGCAGTATTTT. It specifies CASSQVGGDRGRGDTQYF.